This TCR beta chain was retrieved from a study of T cell repertoires and leukemia-associated antigens. Concerning this clonotype itself: Its antigen is currently unknown.

One entry per CDR3 protein results from TCRdb running MiXCR on the 5' RACE reads. The table records approximately 10,000 distinct CDR3 sequences, 43% of them present only once. Broader study findings: No significant group difference appeared in Vbeta, Jbeta or VDJ counts.

The CDR3 spans 16 residues. The germline V gene has CDR1 DFQATT and CDR2 SNEGSKA (reference sequence). V was trimmed by 3 bases and J by 0 bases, leaving 15 bases between them. The receptor comes from a female donor in good health. The chain uses TRBV20-1 and TRBJ2-4; D perhaps matches TRBD2 (6 bases). Sequenced input: CD3+ T cells sorted from blood and cultured. The CDR3 region is CSARDMLGGAKNIQYF. For the CDR3, the DNA is TGCAGTGCTAGGGACATGTTGGGGGGAGCCAAAAACATTCAGTACTTC.